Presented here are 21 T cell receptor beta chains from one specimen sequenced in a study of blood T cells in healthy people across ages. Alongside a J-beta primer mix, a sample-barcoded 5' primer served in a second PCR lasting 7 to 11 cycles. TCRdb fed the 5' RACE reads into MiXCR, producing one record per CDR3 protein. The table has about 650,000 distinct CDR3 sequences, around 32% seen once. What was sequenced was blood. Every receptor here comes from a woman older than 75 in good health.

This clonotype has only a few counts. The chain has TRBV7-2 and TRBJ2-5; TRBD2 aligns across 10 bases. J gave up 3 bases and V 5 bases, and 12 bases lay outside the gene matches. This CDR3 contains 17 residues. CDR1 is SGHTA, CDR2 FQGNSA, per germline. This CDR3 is CASSPLTSGLEKETQYF. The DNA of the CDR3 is TGTGCCAGCAGCCCCCTGACTAGCGGGCTAGAAAAAGAGACCCAGTACTTC.

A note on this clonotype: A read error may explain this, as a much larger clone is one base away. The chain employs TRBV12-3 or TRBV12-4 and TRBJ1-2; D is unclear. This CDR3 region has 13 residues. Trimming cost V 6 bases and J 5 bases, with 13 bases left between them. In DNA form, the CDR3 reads TGTGCCAGCAGCTTGGAGACCCGGTATGGCTACACCTTC. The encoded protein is CASSLETRYGYTF.

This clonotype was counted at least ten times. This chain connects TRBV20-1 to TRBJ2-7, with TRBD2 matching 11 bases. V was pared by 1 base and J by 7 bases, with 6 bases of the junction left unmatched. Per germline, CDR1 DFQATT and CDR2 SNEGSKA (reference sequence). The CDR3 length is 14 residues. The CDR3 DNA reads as TGCAGTGCTAGAGTCCGCCTAGCGGGGGGTGAGCAGTACTTC. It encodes CSARVRLAGGEQYF.

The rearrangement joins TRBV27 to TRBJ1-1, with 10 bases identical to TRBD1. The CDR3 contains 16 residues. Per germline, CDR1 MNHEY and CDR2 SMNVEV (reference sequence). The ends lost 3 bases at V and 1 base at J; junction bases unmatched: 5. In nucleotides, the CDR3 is TGTGCCAGCAGTTTCGGACAGGGGGTAGGGAACACTGAAGCTTTCTTT. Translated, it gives CASSFGQGVGNTEAFF.

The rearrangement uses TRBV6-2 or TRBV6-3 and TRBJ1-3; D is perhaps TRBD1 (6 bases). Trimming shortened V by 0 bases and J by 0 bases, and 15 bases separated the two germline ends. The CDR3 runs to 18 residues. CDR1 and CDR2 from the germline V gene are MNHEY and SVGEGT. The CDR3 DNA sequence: TGTGCCAGCAGTTACTCCCCCGGACAGCCAAACTCTGGAAACACCATATATTTT. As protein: CASSYSPGQPNSGNTIYF.

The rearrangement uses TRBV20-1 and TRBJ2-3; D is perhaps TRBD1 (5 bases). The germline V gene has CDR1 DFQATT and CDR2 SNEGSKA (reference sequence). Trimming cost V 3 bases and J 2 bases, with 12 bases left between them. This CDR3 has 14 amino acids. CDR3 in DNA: TGCAGTGCTAGTCGACAGTCGTCCACAGATACGCAGTATTTT. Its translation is CSASRQSSTDTQYF.

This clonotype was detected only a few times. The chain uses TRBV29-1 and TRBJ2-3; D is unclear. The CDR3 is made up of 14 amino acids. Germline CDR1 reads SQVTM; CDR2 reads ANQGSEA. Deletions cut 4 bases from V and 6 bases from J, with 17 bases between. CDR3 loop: CSVAGAGRTDTQYF. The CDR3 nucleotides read TGCAGCGTTGCAGGAGCCGGAAGGACCGATACGCAGTATTTT.

CDR3 nucleotides: TGTGCCTGGAGTCGGGACATTAGCCAGCCCCAGCATTTT. Amino acids: CAWSRDISQPQHF. The chain couples TRBV30 to TRBJ1-5; perhaps TRBD1 as D (6 bases). The germline V and J ends were trimmed by 2 bases and 7 bases, with 12 bases remaining between them. The germline V gene has CDR1 GTSNPN and CDR2 SVGIG (reference sequence). The CDR3 is 13 residues long.

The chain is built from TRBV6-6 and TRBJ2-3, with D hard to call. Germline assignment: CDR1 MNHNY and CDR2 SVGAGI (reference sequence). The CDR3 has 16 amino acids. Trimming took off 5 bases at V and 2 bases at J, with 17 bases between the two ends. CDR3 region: CASSAKRTPHTDTQYF. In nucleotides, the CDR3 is TGTGCCAGCAGTGCAAAGCGTACCCCTCACACAGATACGCAGTATTTT.

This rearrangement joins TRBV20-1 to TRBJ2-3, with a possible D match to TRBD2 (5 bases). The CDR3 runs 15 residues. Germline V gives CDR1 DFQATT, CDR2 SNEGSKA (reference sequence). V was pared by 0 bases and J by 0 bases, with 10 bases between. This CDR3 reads CSARDPGGSTDTQYF. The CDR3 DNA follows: TGCAGTGCTAGAGATCCGGGCGGGAGCACAGATACGCAGTATTTT.

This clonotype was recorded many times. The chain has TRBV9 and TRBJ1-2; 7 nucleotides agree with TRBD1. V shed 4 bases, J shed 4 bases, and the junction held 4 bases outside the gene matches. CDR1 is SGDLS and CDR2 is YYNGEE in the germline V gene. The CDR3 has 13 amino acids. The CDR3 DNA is TGTGCCAGCAGCATGGGACAGAGCTATGGCTACACCTTC. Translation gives CASSMGQSYGYTF.

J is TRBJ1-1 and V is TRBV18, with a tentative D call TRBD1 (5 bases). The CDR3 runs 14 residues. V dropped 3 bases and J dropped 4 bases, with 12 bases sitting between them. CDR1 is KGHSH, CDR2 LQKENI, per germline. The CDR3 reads CASSPELGGTEAFF. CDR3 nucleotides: TGTGCCAGCTCACCCGAACTGGGGGGCACTGAAGCTTTCTTT.

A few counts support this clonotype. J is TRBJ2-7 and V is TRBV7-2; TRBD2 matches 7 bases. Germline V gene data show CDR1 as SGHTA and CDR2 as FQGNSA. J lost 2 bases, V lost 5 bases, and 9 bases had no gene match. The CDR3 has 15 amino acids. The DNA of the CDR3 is TGTGCCAGCAGCCCATACATGGGGGGGACCTACGAGCAGTACTTC. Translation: CASSPYMGGTYEQYF.

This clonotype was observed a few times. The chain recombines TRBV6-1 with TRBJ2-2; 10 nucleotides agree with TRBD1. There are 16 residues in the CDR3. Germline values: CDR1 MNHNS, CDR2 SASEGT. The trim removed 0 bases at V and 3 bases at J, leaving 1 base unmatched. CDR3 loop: CASSEAGTGDTGELFF. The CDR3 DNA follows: TGTGCCAGCAGTGAAGCCGGGACAGGGGACACCGGGGAGCTGTTTTTT.

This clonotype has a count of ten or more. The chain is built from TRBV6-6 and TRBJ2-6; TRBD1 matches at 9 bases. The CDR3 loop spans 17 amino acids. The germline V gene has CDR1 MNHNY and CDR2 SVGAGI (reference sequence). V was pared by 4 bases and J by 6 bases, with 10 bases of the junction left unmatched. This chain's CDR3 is CASSSTPGQGKANVLTF. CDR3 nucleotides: TGTGCCAGCAGTTCAACCCCGGGACAGGGAAAGGCCAACGTCCTGACTTTC.

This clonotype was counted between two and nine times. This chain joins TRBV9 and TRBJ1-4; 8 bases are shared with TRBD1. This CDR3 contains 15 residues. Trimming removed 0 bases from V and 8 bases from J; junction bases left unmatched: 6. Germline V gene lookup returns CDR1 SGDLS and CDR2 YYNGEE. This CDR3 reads CASSVGGGQGEKLFF. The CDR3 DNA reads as TGTGCCAGCAGCGTAGGGGGAGGACAGGGAGAAAAACTGTTTTTT.

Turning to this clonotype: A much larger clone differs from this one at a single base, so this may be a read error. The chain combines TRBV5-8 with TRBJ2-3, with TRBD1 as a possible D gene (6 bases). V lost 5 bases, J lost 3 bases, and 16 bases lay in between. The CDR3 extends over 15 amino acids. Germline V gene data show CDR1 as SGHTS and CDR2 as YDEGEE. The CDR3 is CASSDGRGATDTQYF. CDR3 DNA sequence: TGTGCCAGCAGTGACGGCAGGGGAGCGACAGATACGCAGTATTTT.

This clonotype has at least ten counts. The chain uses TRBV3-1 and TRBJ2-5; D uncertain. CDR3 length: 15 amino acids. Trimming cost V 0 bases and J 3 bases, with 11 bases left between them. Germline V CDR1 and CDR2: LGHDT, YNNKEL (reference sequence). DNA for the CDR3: TGTGCCAGCAGCCAAGAAGTGGTCAGCAAAGAGACCCAGTACTTC. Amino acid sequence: CASSQEVVSKETQYF.

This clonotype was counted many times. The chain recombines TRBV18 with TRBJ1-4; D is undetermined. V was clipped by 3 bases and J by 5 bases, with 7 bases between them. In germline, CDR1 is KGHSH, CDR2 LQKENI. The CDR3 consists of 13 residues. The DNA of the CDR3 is TGTGCCAGCTCACCCGACGGGAATGAAAAACTGTTTTTT. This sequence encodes CASSPDGNEKLFF.

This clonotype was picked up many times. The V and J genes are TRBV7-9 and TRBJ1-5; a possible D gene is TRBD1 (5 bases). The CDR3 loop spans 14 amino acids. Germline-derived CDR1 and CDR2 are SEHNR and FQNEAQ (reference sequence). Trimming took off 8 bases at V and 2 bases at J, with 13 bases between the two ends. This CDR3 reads CASETGVGNQPQHF. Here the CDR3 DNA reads TGTGCCAGCGAAACGGGGGTTGGCAATCAGCCCCAGCATTTT. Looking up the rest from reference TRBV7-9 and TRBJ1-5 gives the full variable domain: DTGVSQNPRHKITKRGQNVTFRCDPISEHNRLYWYRQTLGQGPEFLTYFQNEAQLEKSRLLSDRFSAERPKGSFSTLEIQRTEQGDSAMYLCASETGVGNQPQHFGDGTRLSIL.

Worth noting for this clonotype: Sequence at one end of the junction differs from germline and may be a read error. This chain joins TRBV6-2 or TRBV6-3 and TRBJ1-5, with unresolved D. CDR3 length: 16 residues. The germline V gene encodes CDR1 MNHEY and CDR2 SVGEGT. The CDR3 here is CASSYSMGRVSRPRHF. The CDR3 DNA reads TGTGCCAGCAGTTACTCGATGGGTCGGGTGAGTCGGCCCCGGCATTTT.